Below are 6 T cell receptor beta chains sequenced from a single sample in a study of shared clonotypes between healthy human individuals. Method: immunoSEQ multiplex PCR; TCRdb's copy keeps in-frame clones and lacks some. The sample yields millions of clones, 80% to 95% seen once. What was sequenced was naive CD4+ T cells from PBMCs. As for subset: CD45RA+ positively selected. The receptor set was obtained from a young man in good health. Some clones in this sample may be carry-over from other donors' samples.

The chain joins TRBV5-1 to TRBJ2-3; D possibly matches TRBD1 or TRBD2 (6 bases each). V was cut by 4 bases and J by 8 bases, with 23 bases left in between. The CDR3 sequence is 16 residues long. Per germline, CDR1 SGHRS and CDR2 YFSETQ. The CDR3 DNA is TGCGCCAGCAGCGCCCGACAGGAGGCCGGGAGAGGTACGCAGTATTTT. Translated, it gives CASSARQEAGRGTQYF. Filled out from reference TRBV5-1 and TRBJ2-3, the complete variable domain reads KAGVTQTPRYLIKTRGQQVTLSCSPISGHRSVSWYQQTPGQGLQFLFEYFSETQRNKGNFPGRFSGRQFSNSRSEMNVSTLELGDSALYLCASSARQEAGRGTQYFGPGTRLTVL.

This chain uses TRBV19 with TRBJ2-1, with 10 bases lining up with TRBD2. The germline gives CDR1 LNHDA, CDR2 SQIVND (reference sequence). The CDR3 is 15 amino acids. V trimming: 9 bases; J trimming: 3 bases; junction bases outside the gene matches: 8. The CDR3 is CASEVAGGFYNEQFF. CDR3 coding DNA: TGTGCCAGCGAAGTAGCGGGAGGCTTCTACAATGAGCAGTTCTTC. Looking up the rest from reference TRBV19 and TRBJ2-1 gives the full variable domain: DGGITQSPKYLFRKEGQNVTLSCEQNLNHDAMYWYRQDPGQGLRLIYYSQIVNDFQKGDIAEGYSVSREKKESFPLTVTSAQKNPTAFYLCASEVAGGFYNEQFFGPGTRLTVL.

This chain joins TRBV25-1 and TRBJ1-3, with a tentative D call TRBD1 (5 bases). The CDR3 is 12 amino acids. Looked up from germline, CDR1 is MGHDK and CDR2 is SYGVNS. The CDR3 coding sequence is TGTGCGGCGGGACCGGGGAAGGGCACCATATATTTT. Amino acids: CAAGPGKGTIYF. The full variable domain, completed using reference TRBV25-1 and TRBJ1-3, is EADIYQTPRYLVIGTGKKITLECSQTMGHDKMYWYQQDPGMELHLIHYSYGVNSTEKGDLSSESTVSRIRTEHFPLTLESARPSHTSQYLCAAGPGKGTIYFGEGSWLTVV.

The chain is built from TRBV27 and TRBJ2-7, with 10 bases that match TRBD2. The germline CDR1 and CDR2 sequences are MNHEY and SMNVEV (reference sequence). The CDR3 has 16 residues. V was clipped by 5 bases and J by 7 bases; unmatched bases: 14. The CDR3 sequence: CASSATIAGGRGEQYF. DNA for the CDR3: TGTGCCAGCAGTGCCACAATAGCGGGAGGCCGAGGGGAGCAGTACTTC.

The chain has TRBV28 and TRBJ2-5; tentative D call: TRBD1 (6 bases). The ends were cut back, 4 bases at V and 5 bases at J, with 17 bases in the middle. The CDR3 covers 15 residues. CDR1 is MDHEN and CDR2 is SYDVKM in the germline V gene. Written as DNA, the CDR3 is TGTGCCAGCAGTTCAACTCGTGGGGGCCTGGAGACCCAGTACTTC. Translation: CASSSTRGGLETQYF.

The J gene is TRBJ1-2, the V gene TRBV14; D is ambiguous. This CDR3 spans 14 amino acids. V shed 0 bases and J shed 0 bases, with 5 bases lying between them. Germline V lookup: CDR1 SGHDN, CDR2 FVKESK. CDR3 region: CASSQDAANYGYTF. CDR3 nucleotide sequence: TGTGCCAGCAGCCAAGACGCGGCTAACTATGGCTACACCTTC.